The 14 T cell receptor beta chains below come from one sample, sequenced in a study of T cells after posttransplantation cyclophosphamide. TCRdb keeps only in-frame clones here, not all; method: immunoSEQ multiplex PCR. Of about 7,800 clones listed, roughly 84% are singletons. Cyclophosphamide on days +3 and +4 followed busulfan-fludarabine conditioning and a marrow graft. Sequencing used PBMCs, obtained after allogeneic stem cell transplant with posttransplant cyclophosphamide. These receptor sequences come from a female patient in her thirties or forties who received an allogeneic stem cell transplant from an unrelated donor, was CMV-positive, and had no GVHD. Some T cells may be graft donor cells.

V usage is TRBV4-3 and J usage is TRBJ2-3; TRBD2 matches 7 bases. V trimming: 0 bases; J trimming: 2 bases; junction bases outside the gene matches: 11. The germline V gene encodes CDR1 LGHNA and CDR2 YSLEER. The CDR3 is 18 residues long. CDR3 DNA sequence: TGCGCCAGCAGCCAAGATAGTAGGGCGGGGGACCTCACAGATACGCAGTATTTT. This sequence encodes CASSQDSRAGDLTDTQYF.

This chain uses TRBV6-1 with TRBJ2-5, with D maybe TRBD2 (6 bases). Trimming cost V 8 bases and J 2 bases, with 18 bases left between them. CDR3 size: 15 residues. The germline V gene encodes CDR1 MNHNS and CDR2 SASEGT. CDR3 in amino acids: CASAPRSGRQETQYF. The CDR3 nucleotides are TGTGCCAGCGCCCCGCGGAGCGGGCGTCAAGAGACCCAGTACTTC.

V and J are TRBV11-2 and TRBJ2-5; D gene uncertain. The assigned J gene may be wrong: the sequence end matches TRBJ2-7 better. The CDR3 spans 15 residues. The germline gives CDR1 SGHAT, CDR2 FQNNGV. The CDR3 DNA reads TGTGCCAGCAGCCGTTCCGGTCCGGAATACTACGAGCAGTACTTC. It specifies CASSRSGPEYYEQYF.

The chain joins TRBV28 to TRBJ1-5; TRBD1 matches at 9 bases. The CDR3 has 14 amino acids. Germline V lookup: CDR1 MDHEN, CDR2 SYDVKM. With 5 bases clipped from V and 5 bases from J, the junction kept 4 bases outside the gene matches. As DNA, the CDR3 is TGTGCCAGCAGTCCCCGACAGGGGGATCAGCCCCAGCATTTT. Its protein is CASSPRQGDQPQHF. The full variable domain, completed using reference TRBV28 and TRBJ1-5, is DVKVTQSSRYLVKRTGEKVFLECVQDMDHENMFWYRQDPGLGLRLIYFSYDVKMKEKGDIPEGYSVSREKKERFSLILESASTNQTSMYLCASSPRQGDQPQHFGDGTRLSIL.

The V and J genes are TRBV4-3 and TRBJ2-2; 8 nucleotides agree with TRBD2. Germline trimming cut 2 bases from V and 7 bases from J; bases unmatched to any gene: 6. This CDR3 region has 15 residues. Germline V gene lookup returns CDR1 LGHNA and CDR2 YSLEER. The CDR3 DNA reads as TGCGCCAGCAGCCAATCAAGCGGGGGTTACGGGGAGCTGTTTTTT. The encoded protein is CASSQSSGGYGELFF.

The chain has TRBV5-6 and TRBJ1-2; D gene ambiguous. The CDR3 loop spans 13 amino acids. The V end lost 0 bases, the J end lost 8 bases, and 11 bases lay between the germline ends. Per the germline V gene, CDR1 is SGHDT and CDR2 is YYEEEE. DNA of the CDR3: TGTGCCAGCAGCTTGGTTGCGGGTGGAGGCTACACCTTC. It codes for CASSLVAGGGYTF. The full variable domain, in which reference TRBV5-6 and TRBJ1-2 provide the parts outside the CDR3, is DAGVTQSPTHLIKTRGQQVTLRCSPKSGHDTVSWYQQALGQGPQFIFQYYEEEERQRGNFPDRFSGHQFPNYSSELNVNALLLGDSALYLCASSLVAGGGYTFGSGTRLTVV.

This clone appeared a single time. The chain combines TRBV9 with TRBJ1-6; 9 bases agree with TRBD1. Germline V CDR1 and CDR2: SGDLS, YYNGEE. This CDR3 region has 15 residues. Unmatched junction bases numbered 5, after V lost 3 bases and J lost 7 bases. The CDR3 nucleotides are TGTGCCAGCAGCGGCCTGGACAGGGGAAATTCACCCCTCCACTTT. Its protein product is CASSGLDRGNSPLHF.

This chain connects TRBV7-2 to TRBJ2-1; possible D gene TRBD1, 5 bases. Trimming stripped 2 bases from V and 3 bases from J, with 11 bases between. Germline values: CDR1 SGHTA, CDR2 FQGNSA. The CDR3 loop spans 15 amino acids. This chain's CDR3 is CASSLLPGNYNEQFF. The CDR3 bases are TGTGCCAGCAGCTTACTGCCAGGGAACTACAATGAGCAGTTCTTC.

This clone appeared once. The sample holds other DNA sequences that translate to the same CDR3. V gene TRBV2 combines with J gene TRBJ2-5; 12 bases align to TRBD2. Trimming took 3 bases from V and 0 from J; bases not matched to a gene: 2. This CDR3 is 16 amino acids long. Per the germline V gene, CDR1 is SNHLY and CDR2 is FYNNEI. The DNA of the CDR3 is TGTGCCAGCAGTGAGACTAGCGGGGGTGACCAAGAGACCCAGTACTTC. Its translation is CASSETSGGDQETQYF.

The rearrangement links TRBV18 to TRBJ2-5; TRBD2 might be the D (5 bases). Trimming shortened V by 2 bases and J by 11 bases, and 12 bases separated the two germline ends. This CDR3 comprises 12 residues. Germline V gives CDR1 KGHSH, CDR2 LQKENI. CDR3 coding DNA: TGTGCCAGCTCACCAGAGGGAAGGCGGCAGTACTTC. Translated: CASSPEGRRQYF.

The V and J genes are TRBV29-1 and TRBJ2-5; no reliable D call. Germline assignment: CDR1 SQVTM and CDR2 ANQGSEA. The CDR3 is 12 residues long. The V and J ends lost 3 bases and 5 bases respectively, with 10 bases between them. The CDR3 region is CSVDLGRETQYF. The CDR3 DNA reads TGCAGCGTTGATTTGGGCCGTGAGACCCAGTACTTC.

V is TRBV9 and J is TRBJ2-3; TRBD2 agrees at 12 bases. Germline CDR1 and CDR2: SGDLS and YYNGEE. This CDR3 spans 15 amino acids. V lost 3 bases to trimming and J lost 7 bases; unmatched junction nucleotides: 6. Written as DNA, the CDR3 is TGTGCCAGCAGCGCTAGCGGGGGGGCCGCGAATACGCAGTATTTT. Translation: CASSASGGAANTQYF.

V and J are TRBV6-1 and TRBJ2-2; a possible D gene is TRBD1 (6 bases). With 3 bases removed from V and 5 bases from J, the gap between germline ends came to 16 bases. CDR1 MNHNS and CDR2 SASEGT come from the germline V gene. This CDR3 is built from 16 residues. The CDR3 region is CASSDFRGRVTGELFF. CDR3 coding DNA: TGTGCCAGCAGTGACTTCAGGGGTCGAGTTACCGGGGAGCTGTTTTTT.

The chain recombines TRBV11-2 with TRBJ2-5, with D possibly TRBD2 on 5 matching bases. V was pared by 4 bases and J by 3 bases, with 18 bases between. The CDR3 is 16 amino acids. Germline-derived CDR1 and CDR2 are SGHAT and FQNNGV. CDR3 sequence (DNA): TGTGCCAGCAGCTCGAACCGCGGGTACGGAGAAGAGACCCAGTACTTC. As protein: CASSSNRGYGEETQYF.